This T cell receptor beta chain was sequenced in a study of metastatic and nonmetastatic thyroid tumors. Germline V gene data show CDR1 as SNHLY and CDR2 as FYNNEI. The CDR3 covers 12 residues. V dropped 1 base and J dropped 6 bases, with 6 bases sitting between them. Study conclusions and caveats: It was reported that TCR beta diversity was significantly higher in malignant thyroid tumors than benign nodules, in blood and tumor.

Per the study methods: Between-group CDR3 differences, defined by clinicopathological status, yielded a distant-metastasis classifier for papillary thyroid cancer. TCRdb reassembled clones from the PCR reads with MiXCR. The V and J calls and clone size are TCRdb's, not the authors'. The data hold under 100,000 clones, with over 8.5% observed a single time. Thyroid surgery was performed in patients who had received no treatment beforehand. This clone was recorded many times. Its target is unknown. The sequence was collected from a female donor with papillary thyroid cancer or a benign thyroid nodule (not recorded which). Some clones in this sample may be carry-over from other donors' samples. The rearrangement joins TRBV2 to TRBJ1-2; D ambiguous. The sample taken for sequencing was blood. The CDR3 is CASSEVGNGYTF. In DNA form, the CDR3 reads TGTGCCAGCAGTGAAGTGGGAAATGGCTACACCTTC.